A single sample is the source of the 3 T cell receptor beta chains below, sequenced in a study of blood T cells in healthy people across ages. Combining a sample-barcoded 5' primer with a J-beta primer mix, a second PCR ran for roughly 6 to 11 cycles. TCRdb re-derived calls from the 5' RACE reads in MiXCR, one entry per CDR3 protein. The data show 1.2 million to 1.5 million distinct CDR3 sequences, about 40% seen once. The sequencing sample was made of blood. Receptor source: a woman younger than 35 in good health.

This chain connects TRBV3-1 to TRBJ1-3; 8 bases line up with TRBD1. Germline CDR1 and CDR2: LGHDT and YNNKEL (reference sequence). The CDR3 has 16 amino acids. The J segment lost 4 bases and the V segment lost 1 base, leaving 6 bases of the junction unmatched. The DNA for the CDR3 is TGTGCCAGCAGCCAAGGAACGACAGGGGTGGGAAACACCATATATTTT. This sequence encodes CASSQGTTGVGNTIYF.

In this sample, this clonotype turned up a few times. V is TRBV6-5 and J is TRBJ2-7; 8 bases are a match to TRBD1. Germline CDR1 is MNHEY and CDR2 is SVGAGI. V lost 3 bases and J lost 7; bases outside the gene matches: 11. This CDR3 region has 15 residues. In DNA, the CDR3 is TGTGCCAGCAGTTATCTCGACAGGGGAACGGGGGAGCAGTACTTC. Its translation: CASSYLDRGTGEQYF.

This rearrangement joins TRBV7-9 to TRBJ1-2; D might be TRBD1 (6 bases). This CDR3 has 12 amino acids. The V end was cut by 10 bases, the J end by 10 bases, with 19 bases between. The germline gives CDR1 SEHNR, CDR2 FQNEAQ (reference sequence). The CDR3: CATTPQGGAYTF. The CDR3 DNA reads as TGTGCCACCACCCCCCAAGGGGGTGCCTACACCTTC.